The 7 T cell receptor beta chains below all came from one sample that was sequenced in a study of cytomegalovirus exposure and HLA in healthy donors. In the PCR, 60 Vbeta and 13 Jbeta primers were used. Using immunoSEQ multiplex PCR, the repertoire was profiled, and TCRdb retains in-frame clones only, with some absent. The sample shows fewer than 150,000 clones, around three quarters of them seen only once. The sample taken for sequencing was PBMCs. Every receptor here comes from a man aged 25-45 years in good health and CMV-seronegative.

This clone was found a few times. The rearrangement links TRBV30 to TRBJ2-7; D is uncertain. V lost 0 bases and J 5 bases, leaving 5 bases between the germline ends. This CDR3 spans 11 amino acids. Germline CDR1 and CDR2: GTSNPN and SVGIG (reference sequence). The DNA for the CDR3 is TGTGCCTGGAGTGTTTCGGACGAGCAGTACTTC. As protein: CAWSVSDEQYF.

This sequence joins TRBV11-2 and TRBJ2-5; 7 bases align to TRBD1. Per the germline V gene, CDR1 is SGHAT and CDR2 is FQNNGV. Germline trimming cut 4 bases from V and 4 bases from J; bases unmatched to any gene: 3. This CDR3 has 13 residues. In DNA form, the CDR3 reads TGTGCCAGCAGCTGGACAGGCCTAGAGACCCAGTACTTC. Translation: CASSWTGLETQYF.

The chain uses TRBV28 and TRBJ2-5; perhaps TRBD2 as D (6 bases). V lost 4 bases and J 3 bases, leaving 15 bases between the germline ends. CDR1 and CDR2 (germline): MDHEN, SYDVKM. This CDR3 is 15 amino acids long. The DNA of the CDR3 is TGTGCCAGCAGTTCTGCCCGGGAGTACAAAGAGACCCAGTACTTC. Translating gives CASSSAREYKETQYF.

This chain connects TRBV5-6 to TRBJ1-2; D is perhaps TRBD1 (6 bases). This CDR3 has 15 residues. The germline V gene encodes CDR1 SGHDT and CDR2 YYEEEE. V gave up 3 bases and J gave up 5 bases, with 17 bases separating them. The CDR3 DNA is TGTGCCAGCAGCTGGACAGACTATAGGTGGTATGGCTACACCTTC. This codes for CASSWTDYRWYGYTF.

The chain joins TRBV6-6 to TRBJ2-7; 7 bases are a match to TRBD1. The germline V gene encodes CDR1 MNHNY and CDR2 SVGAGI (reference sequence). This CDR3 has 13 residues. The ends lost 6 bases at V and 0 bases at J; junction bases unmatched: 2. Here the CDR3 DNA reads TGTGCCAGCAGGGCAGGGGGCTCCTACGAGCAGTACTTC. The encoded protein is CASRAGGSYEQYF.

This clone was recorded once. The J gene is TRBJ1-2, the V gene TRBV29-1; D call uncertain. The CDR3 consists of 14 residues. CDR1 and CDR2 (germline): SQVTM, ANQGSEA. Trimming left V 2 bases short and J 7 bases short, with 17 bases between. The CDR3 nucleotides are TGCAGCGTTGAATCTGGTCCAGGCCGCACTGGCTACACCTTC. It translates to CSVESGPGRTGYTF.

V usage is TRBV5-1 and J usage is TRBJ2-6, with 9 bases matching TRBD1. The CDR3 extends over 18 amino acids. After removal of 5 bases from V and 0 bases from J, the junction contained 9 bases not matched to a gene. Germline CDR1 is SGHRS and CDR2 is YFSETQ. The CDR3 nucleotides read TGCGCCAGCAGGCCCCGGGACAGGGCCCTCTCTGGGGCCAACGTCCTGACTTTC. Translated, it gives CASRPRDRALSGANVLTF.